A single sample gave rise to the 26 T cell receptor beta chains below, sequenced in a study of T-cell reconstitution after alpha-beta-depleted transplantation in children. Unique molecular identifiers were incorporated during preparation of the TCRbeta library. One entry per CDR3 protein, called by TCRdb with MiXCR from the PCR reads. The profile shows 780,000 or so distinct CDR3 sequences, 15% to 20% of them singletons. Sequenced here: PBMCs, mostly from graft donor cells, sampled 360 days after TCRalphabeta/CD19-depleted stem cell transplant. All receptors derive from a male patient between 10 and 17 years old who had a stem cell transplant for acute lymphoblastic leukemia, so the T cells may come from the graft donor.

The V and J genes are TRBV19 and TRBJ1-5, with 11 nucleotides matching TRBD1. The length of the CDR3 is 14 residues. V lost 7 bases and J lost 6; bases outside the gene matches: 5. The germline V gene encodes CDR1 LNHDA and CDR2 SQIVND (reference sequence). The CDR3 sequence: CASMGTGGGQPQHF. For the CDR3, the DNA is TGTGCCAGTATGGGGACAGGGGGGGGTCAGCCCCAGCATTTT.

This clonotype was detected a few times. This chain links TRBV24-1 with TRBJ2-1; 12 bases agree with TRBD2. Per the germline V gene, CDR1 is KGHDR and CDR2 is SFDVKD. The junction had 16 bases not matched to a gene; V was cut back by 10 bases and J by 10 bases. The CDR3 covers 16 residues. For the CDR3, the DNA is TGTGCCACGAGCTACAGGGGGTCTAGCGGGAGGGCCGAGCAGTTCTTC. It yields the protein CATSYRGSSGRAEQFF.

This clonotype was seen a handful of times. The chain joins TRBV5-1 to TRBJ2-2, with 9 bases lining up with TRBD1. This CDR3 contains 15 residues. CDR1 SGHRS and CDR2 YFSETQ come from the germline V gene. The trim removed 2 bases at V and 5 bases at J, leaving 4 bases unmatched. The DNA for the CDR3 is TGCGCCAGCAGCTTCCCGGGACAGGGAACCGGGGAGCTGTTTTTT. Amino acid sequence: CASSFPGQGTGELFF.

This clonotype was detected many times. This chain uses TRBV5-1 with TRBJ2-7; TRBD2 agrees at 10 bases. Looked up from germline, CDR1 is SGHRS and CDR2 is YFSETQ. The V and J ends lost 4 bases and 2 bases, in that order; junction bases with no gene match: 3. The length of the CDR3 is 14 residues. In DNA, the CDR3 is TGCGCCAGCAGCACCCTAGCGGGAGCCTACGAGCAGTACTTC. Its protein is CASSTLAGAYEQYF.

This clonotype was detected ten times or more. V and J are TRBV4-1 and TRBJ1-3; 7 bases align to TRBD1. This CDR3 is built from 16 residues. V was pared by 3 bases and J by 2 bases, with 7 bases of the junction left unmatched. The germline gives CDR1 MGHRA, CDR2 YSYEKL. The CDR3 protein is CASSHRGRGTGNTIYF. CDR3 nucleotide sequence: TGCGCCAGCAGCCATAGAGGCAGGGGGACTGGAAACACCATATATTTT.

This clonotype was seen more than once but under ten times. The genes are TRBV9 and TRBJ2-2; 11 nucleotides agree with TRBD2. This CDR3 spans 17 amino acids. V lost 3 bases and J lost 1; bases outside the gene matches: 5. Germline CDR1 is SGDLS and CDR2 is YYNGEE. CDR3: CASSDLAGGQNTGELFF. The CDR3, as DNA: TGTGCCAGCAGCGACCTAGCGGGAGGCCAGAACACCGGGGAGCTGTTTTTT. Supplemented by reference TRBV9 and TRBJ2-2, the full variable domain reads DSGVTQTPKHLITATGQRVTLRCSPRSGDLSVYWYQQSLDQGLQFLIQYYNGEERAKGNILERFSAQQFPDLHSELNLSSLELGDSALYFCASSDLAGGQNTGELFFGEGSRLTVL.

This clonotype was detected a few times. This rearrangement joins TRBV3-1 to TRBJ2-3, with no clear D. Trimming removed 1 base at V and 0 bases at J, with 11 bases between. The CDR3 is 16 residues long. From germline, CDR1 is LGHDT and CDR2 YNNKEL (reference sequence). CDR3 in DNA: TGTGCCAGCAGCCAAGTGGGTCTAGAAAGCACAGATACGCAGTATTTT. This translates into CASSQVGLESTDTQYF.

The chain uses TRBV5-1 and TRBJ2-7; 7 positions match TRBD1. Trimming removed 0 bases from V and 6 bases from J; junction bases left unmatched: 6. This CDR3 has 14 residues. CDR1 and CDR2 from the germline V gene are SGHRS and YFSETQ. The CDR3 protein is CASSLGGTALEQYF. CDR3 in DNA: TGCGCCAGCAGCTTGGGGGGGACAGCTCTCGAGCAGTACTTC.

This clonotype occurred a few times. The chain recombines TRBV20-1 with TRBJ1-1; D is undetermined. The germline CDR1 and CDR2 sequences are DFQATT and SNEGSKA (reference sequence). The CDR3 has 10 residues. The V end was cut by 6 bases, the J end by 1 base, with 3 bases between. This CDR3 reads CSAKNTEAFF. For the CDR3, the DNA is TGCAGTGCCAAGAACACTGAAGCTTTCTTT.

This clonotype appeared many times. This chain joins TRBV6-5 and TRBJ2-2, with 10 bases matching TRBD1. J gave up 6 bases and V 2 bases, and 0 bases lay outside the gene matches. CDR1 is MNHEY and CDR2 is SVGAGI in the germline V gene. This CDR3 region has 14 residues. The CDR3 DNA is TGTGCCAGCAGTTACGACAGGGGGCCCGGGGAGCTGTTTTTT. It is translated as CASSYDRGPGELFF.

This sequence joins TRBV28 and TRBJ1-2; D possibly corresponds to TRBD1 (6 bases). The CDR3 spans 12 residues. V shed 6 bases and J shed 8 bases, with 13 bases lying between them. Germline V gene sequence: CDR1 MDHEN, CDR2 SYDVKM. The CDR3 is CASRAGVGGYTF. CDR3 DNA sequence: TGTGCCAGCAGGGCAGGGGTCGGGGGCTACACCTTC.

The CDR3 region has the DNA TGTGCCAGCAGTTACTGGTCCGACATCACTTCTAACTATGGCTACACCTTC. This translates into CASSYWSDITSNYGYTF. The V and J genes are TRBV6-5 and TRBJ1-2; D unclear. The germline V gene has CDR1 MNHEY and CDR2 SVGAGI. V was cut by 1 base and J by 0 bases, with 15 bases left in between. CDR3 size: 17 residues.

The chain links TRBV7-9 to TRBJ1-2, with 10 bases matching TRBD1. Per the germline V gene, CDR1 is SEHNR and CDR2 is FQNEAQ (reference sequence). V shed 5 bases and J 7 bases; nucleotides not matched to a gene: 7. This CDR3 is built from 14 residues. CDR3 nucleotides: TGTGCCAGCAGCCAGGGACAGGGGTATCCTGGCTACACCTTC. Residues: CASSQGQGYPGYTF.

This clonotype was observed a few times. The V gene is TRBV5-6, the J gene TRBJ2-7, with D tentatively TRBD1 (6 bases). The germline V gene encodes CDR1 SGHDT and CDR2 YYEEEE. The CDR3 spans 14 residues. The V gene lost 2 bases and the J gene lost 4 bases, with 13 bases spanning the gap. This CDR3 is CASSFRTARYEQYF. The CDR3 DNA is TGTGCCAGCAGCTTCAGGACAGCGCGATACGAGCAGTACTTC.

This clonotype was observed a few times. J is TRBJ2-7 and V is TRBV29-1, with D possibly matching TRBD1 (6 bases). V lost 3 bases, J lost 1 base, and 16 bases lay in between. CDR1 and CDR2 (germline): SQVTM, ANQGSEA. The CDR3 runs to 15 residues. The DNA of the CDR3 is TGCAGCGTTGAGGTTGATGACAGGACGTCCTACGAGCAGTACTTC. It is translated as CSVEVDDRTSYEQYF.

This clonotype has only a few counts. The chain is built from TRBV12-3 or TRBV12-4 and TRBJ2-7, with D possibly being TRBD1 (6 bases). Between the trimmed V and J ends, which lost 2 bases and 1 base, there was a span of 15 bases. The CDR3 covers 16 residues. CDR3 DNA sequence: TGTGCCAGCAGTTTACGCCCCGGGACACAGTCCTACGAGCAGTACTTC. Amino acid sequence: CASSLRPGTQSYEQYF.

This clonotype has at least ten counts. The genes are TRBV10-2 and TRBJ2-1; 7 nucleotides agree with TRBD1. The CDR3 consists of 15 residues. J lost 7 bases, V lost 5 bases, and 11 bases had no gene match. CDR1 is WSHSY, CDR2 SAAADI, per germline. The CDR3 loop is CASSPDRSRYNEQFF. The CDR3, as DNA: TGCGCCAGCAGTCCGGACAGGAGCAGGTATAATGAGCAGTTCTTC.

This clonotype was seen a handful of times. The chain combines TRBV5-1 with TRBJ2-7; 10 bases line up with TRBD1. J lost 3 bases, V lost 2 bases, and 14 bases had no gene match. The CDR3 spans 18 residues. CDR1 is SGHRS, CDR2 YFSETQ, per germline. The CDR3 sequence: CASSFPGQGLTTFYEQYF. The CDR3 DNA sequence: TGCGCCAGCAGCTTTCCGGGACAGGGGCTCACCACCTTCTACGAGCAGTACTTC.

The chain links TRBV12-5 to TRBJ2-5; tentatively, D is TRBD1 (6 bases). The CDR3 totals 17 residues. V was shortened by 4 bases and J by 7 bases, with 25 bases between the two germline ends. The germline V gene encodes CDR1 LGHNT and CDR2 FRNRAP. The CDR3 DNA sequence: TGTGCTAGTGGTTGGGGCCCCGGGACACCGAGCCCGAGGACCCAGTACTTC. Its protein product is CASGWGPGTPSPRTQYF.

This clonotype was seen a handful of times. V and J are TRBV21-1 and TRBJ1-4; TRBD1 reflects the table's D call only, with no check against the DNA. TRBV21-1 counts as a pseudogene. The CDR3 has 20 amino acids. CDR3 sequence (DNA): TGTGCCAGCAGCATTCGATACGGGGCGCGACGGTTGGCAACTAATGAAAAACTGTTTTTT. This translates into CASSIRYGARRLATNEKLFF.

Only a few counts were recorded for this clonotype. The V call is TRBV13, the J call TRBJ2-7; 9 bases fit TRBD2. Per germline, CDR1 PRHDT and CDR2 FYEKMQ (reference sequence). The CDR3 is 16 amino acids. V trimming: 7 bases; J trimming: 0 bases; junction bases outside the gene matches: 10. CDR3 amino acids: CASKGRGRAPSYEQYF. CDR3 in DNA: TGTGCCAGCAAGGGTCGCGGGAGGGCCCCCTCCTACGAGCAGTACTTC.

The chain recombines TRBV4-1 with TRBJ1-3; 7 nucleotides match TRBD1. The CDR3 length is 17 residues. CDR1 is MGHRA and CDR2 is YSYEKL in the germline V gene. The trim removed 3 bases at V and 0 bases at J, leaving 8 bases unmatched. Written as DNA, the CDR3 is TGCGCCAGCAGCCAGACGGGACAGCCTATCTCTGGAAACACCATATATTTT. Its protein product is CASSQTGQPISGNTIYF.

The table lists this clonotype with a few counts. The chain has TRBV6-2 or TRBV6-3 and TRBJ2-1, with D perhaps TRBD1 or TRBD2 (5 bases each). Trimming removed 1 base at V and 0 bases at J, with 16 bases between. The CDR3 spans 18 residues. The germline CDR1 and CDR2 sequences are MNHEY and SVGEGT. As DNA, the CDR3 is TGTGCCAGCAGTTACTTAGTAGGTTGGGGGTCCTCCTACAATGAGCAGTTCTTC. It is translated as CASSYLVGWGSSYNEQFF.

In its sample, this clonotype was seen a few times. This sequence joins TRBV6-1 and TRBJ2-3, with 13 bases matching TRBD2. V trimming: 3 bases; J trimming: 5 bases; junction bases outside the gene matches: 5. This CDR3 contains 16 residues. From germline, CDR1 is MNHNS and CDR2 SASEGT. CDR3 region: CASSDGTSGMVDTQYF. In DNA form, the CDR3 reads TGTGCCAGCAGTGACGGGACTAGCGGGATGGTAGATACGCAGTATTTT.

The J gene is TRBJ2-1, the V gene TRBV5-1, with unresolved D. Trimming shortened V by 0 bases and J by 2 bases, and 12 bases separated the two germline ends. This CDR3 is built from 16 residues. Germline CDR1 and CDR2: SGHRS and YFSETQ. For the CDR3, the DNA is TGCGCCAGCAGCTTGGAGTGGCGGACCCCCTACAATGAGCAGTTCTTC. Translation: CASSLEWRTPYNEQFF.

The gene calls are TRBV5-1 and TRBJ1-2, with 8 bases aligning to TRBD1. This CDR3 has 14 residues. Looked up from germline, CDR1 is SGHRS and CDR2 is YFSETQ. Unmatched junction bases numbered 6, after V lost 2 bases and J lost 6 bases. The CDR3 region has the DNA TGCGCCAGCAGCTTCTCAGGACAGGGTAATGGCTACACCTTC. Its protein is CASSFSGQGNGYTF.